This T cell receptor beta chain originates from a study of vaccination and CD4 T cells after COVID-19. About this clonotype: Its cognate antigen is unknown.

The length of the CDR3 is 15 residues. Unmatched junction bases numbered 8, after V lost 3 bases and J lost 6 bases. Germline V gene sequence: CDR1 SGHTA, CDR2 FQGNSA. Sequenced with the Oncomine TCR Beta short-read assay was DNA taken from cultured CD4+ T cells. Using the QIAamp micro DNA kit, genomic DNA was extracted from the CD4+ T cells that had been cultured. TCRdb used MiXCR to reprocess the PCR reads, holding one entry per CDR3 protein. This table has roughly 9,100 distinct CDR3 sequences, approximately 44% appearing once. Treatment in this sample: roughly ten-day PBMC culture with coronavirus spike peptide pools or control peptides (ViraFEST assay). Before the COVID-19 pandemic (2011-2018), CD4+ T cells were obtained from the unexposed donor.

V is TRBV7-2 and J is TRBJ2-7; TRBD2 matches at 10 bases. The sample comprised CD4+ T cells from blood, cultured in vitro. The sequence came from a human donor in good health. CDR3 protein: CASSFDSSGSGEQYF. CDR3 nucleotide sequence: TGTGCCAGCAGCTTCGACTCTAGCGGGAGTGGCGAGCAGTACTTC. Full variable domain (rest looked up from reference TRBV7-2 and TRBJ2-7): GAGVSQSPSNKVTEKGKDVELRCDPISGHTALYWYRQSLGQGLEFLIYFQGNSAPDKSGLPSDRFSAERTGGSVSTLTIQRTQQEDSAVYLCASSFDSSGSGEQYFGPGTRLTVT.